Below are 18 T cell receptor beta chains sequenced from a single sample in a study of monozygotic twins with inflammatory bowel disease. TCRdb re-called the 5' RACE reads; one entry per CDR3 protein, DNA not given. This table holds approximately 160,000 distinct CDR3 sequences. The sequencing input was blood. The origin of the receptors is a human donor with ulcerative colitis or Crohn's disease, or a healthy co-twin of an affected twin (not recorded which).

The gene calls are TRBV29-1 and TRBJ2-1; without DNA, the TCRdb call of TRBD1 cannot be checked. Germline V gives CDR1 SQVTM, CDR2 ANQGSEA. This CDR3 has 16 amino acids. CDR3 amino acids: CSVDGERGARRNEQFF.

This chain links TRBV7-9 with TRBJ1-5. Germline V gives CDR1 SEHNR, CDR2 FQNEAQ (reference sequence). The CDR3 is made up of 15 amino acids. The CDR3 region is CASSSREGINQPQHF.

J is TRBJ2-2 and V is TRBV15. The CDR3 length is 16 residues. CDR1 and CDR2 from the germline V gene are LNHNV and YYDKDF (reference sequence). CDR3 region: CATSRGFGSNTGELFF.

This chain joins TRBV6-1 and TRBJ1-2; with no DNA, the TCRdb D assignment of TRBD1 cannot be verified. The CDR3 loop spans 14 amino acids. Germline CDR1 and CDR2: MNHNS and SASEGT. CDR3 sequence: CASSRTGGGYGYTF.

This chain links TRBV20-1 with TRBJ2-2; the TRBD1 assignment by TCRdb is unverifiable without DNA. This CDR3 is 13 amino acids long. Germline CDR1 reads DFQATT; CDR2 reads SNEGSKA (reference sequence). The CDR3 is CSASSSAAGELFF.

The chain combines TRBV7-9 with TRBJ2-2; without DNA, the TCRdb call of TRBD1 cannot be checked. This CDR3 has 13 amino acids. Per the germline V gene, CDR1 is SEHNR and CDR2 is FQNEAQ (reference sequence). The chain's CDR3 is CASSLFGNGELFF. The whole variable domain, remainder taken from reference TRBV7-9 and TRBJ2-2, is DTGVSQNPRHKITKRGQNVTFRCDPISEHNRLYWYRQTLGQGPEFLTYFQNEAQLEKSRLLSDRFSAERPKGSFSTLEIQRTEQGDSAMYLCASSLFGNGELFFGEGSRLTVL.

V and J are TRBV7-9 and TRBJ2-5; there is no DNA to check the TCRdb D call of TRBD2. CDR3 length: 16 amino acids. Germline values: CDR1 SEHNR, CDR2 FQNEAQ (reference sequence). CDR3 loop: CASSTLSGERQETQYF.

The genes are TRBV20-1 and TRBJ1-1. Germline V gene data show CDR1 as DFQATT and CDR2 as SNEGSKA (reference sequence). This CDR3 has 14 amino acids. This CDR3 is CSARGEGGVTEAFF.

The chain couples TRBV7-2 to TRBJ1-6; TCRdb's assignment of TRBD1 cannot be checked, as there is no DNA. This CDR3 region has 13 residues. CDR1 is SGHTA and CDR2 is FQGNSA in the germline V gene. The CDR3 sequence is CASREGAQGPLHF.

The genes are TRBV10-3 and TRBJ2-7; as DNA is missing, the TRBD1 call by TCRdb cannot be tested. This CDR3 is 12 amino acids long. Germline V gene data show CDR1 as ENHRY and CDR2 as SYGVKD. The CDR3 loop is CAISTDTYEQYF.

The chain uses TRBV5-1 and TRBJ1-2; TCRdb selects TRBD1, and the lack of DNA leaves this call unchecked. The CDR3 extends over 14 amino acids. Germline V gene lookup returns CDR1 SGHRS and CDR2 YFSETQ. The CDR3 region is CASSGTGYDYGYTF.

CDR3: CASSLAGTIYEQYF. This chain joins TRBV12-3 or TRBV12-4 and TRBJ2-7; TCRdb's D call, TRBD1, is unchecked because there is no DNA. The CDR3 extends over 14 amino acids.

V usage is TRBV6-5 and J usage is TRBJ1-2; the TCRdb D gene call, TRBD1, has no DNA to confirm it. This CDR3 has 13 residues. CDR1 is MNHEY, CDR2 SVGAGI, per germline. This CDR3 reads CASRWTPSYGYTF.

The V and J genes are TRBV18 and TRBJ1-6; TCRdb picks TRBD1, but there is no DNA to check that call. This CDR3 has 14 residues. Germline V lookup: CDR1 KGHSH, CDR2 LQKENI. The CDR3 reads CASSPKDRVSPLHF.

This chain uses TRBV20-1 with TRBJ2-3; with no DNA, the TCRdb D assignment of TRBD2 cannot be verified. The CDR3 has 15 amino acids. The germline V gene has CDR1 DFQATT and CDR2 SNEGSKA (reference sequence). The CDR3: CSATRLAGLTDTQYF.

This chain connects TRBV6-2 or TRBV6-3 to TRBJ2-3; the TCRdb D gene call, TRBD2, has no DNA to confirm it. Germline V gives CDR1 MNHEY, CDR2 SVGEGT. The CDR3 contains 21 residues. CDR3 residues: CASSQGRWTSPPRGSTDTQYF.

The CDR3 loop is CASLAENTGELFF. This chain links TRBV6-2 or TRBV6-3 with TRBJ2-2; the TCRdb call, TRBD2, lacks DNA for checking. CDR1 is MNHEY and CDR2 is SVGEGT in the germline V gene. CDR3 length: 13 amino acids.

The chain joins TRBV20-1 to TRBJ2-7. The CDR3 runs 14 residues. The germline gives CDR1 DFQATT, CDR2 SNEGSKA (reference sequence). CDR3 in amino acids: CSARDILADYEQYF.